What follows are 32 T cell receptor beta chains derived from one specimen sequenced in a study of blood T cells in healthy people across ages (dated by TCRdb to about 2015). Libraries were made using 5' RACE. For sequencing, an Illumina HiSeq 2500 was employed. A second PCR of about 6 to 12 cycles was performed with a sample-barcoded 5' primer and a J-beta primer mix. TCRdb's own reprocessing of the public reads used fastp at Q25 and MiXCR and kept productive beta chains. Rows are unified per CDR3 protein, each entry keeping the most common DNA and genes. Counted in this sample were about 1.1 million distinct CDR3 sequences; around two fifths of them appeared once. Together, the top ten hold approximately 14% of the sample. Sample: blood. The receptors stem from a man younger than 30 in good health.

This clonotype was found once. The gene calls are TRBV7-2 and TRBJ1-3, with D possibly matching TRBD1 (6 bases). The CDR3 length is 16 residues. CDR1 SGHTA and CDR2 FQGNSA come from the germline V gene. Trimming pared 2 bases from V and 4 bases from J, leaving 15 bases between. The CDR3 bases are TGTGCCAGCAGCTTAAACGAGGGGGGTTGGGGAAACACCATATATTTT. Residues: CASSLNEGGWGNTIYF.

The J gene is TRBJ2-7, the V gene TRBV6-5; 7 bases match TRBD1. Trimming cost V 6 bases and J 3 bases; bases outside gene matches: 14. Germline-derived CDR1 and CDR2 are MNHEY and SVGAGI. CDR3 length equals 16 residues. Here the CDR3 DNA reads TGTGCCAGCAGACCATCGCCGGACAGGACCATCTACGAGCAGTACTTC. It translates to CASRPSPDRTIYEQYF.

This rearrangement joins TRBV29-1 to TRBJ1-1, with D possibly being TRBD1 (6 bases). Trimming shortened V by 3 bases and J by 0 bases, and 14 bases separated the two germline ends. CDR1 is SQVTM and CDR2 is ANQGSEA in the germline V gene. The CDR3 loop spans 15 amino acids. In nucleotides, the CDR3 is TGCAGCGTTGATCCCGCACAGGGAATGAACACTGAAGCTTTCTTT. Translation gives CSVDPAQGMNTEAFF.

The rearrangement joins TRBV27 to TRBJ2-1; 12 nucleotides match TRBD2. The J call is uncertain, as TRBJ2-7 better fits the DNA end. This CDR3 has 19 residues. From germline, CDR1 is MNHEY and CDR2 SMNVEV (reference sequence). CDR3 DNA: TGTGCCAGCAGTCCCCGACTAGCGGGGGCCACAAGCTCCTACAATGAGCAGTACTTC. Translated: CASSPRLAGATSSYNEQYF.

The CDR3 DNA reads as TGTGCCACCAAGCAGGGGGCAGAGACCCAGTACTTC. This codes for CATKQGAETQYF. The chain uses TRBV10-3 and TRBJ2-5, with TRBD1 identical over 8 bases. V gave up 10 bases and J gave up 4 bases; unmatched junction bases: 5. The germline CDR1 and CDR2 sequences are ENHRY and SYGVKD. CDR3 length equals 12 residues.

The genes are TRBV5-6 and TRBJ2-7; TRBD1 matches 9 bases. The CDR3 is 13 residues long. Germline trimming cut 3 bases from V and 6 bases from J; bases unmatched to any gene: 4. From germline, CDR1 is SGHDT and CDR2 YYEEEE. CDR3 nucleotides: TGTGCCAGCAGCTCCGGGACAGGGACCGAGCAGTACTTC. The encoded protein is CASSSGTGTEQYF. Supplemented by reference TRBV5-6 and TRBJ2-7, the full variable domain reads DAGVTQSPTHLIKTRGQQVTLRCSPKSGHDTVSWYQQALGQGPQFIFQYYEEEERQRGNFPDRFSGHQFPNYSSELNVNALLLGDSALYLCASSSGTGTEQYFGPGTRLTVT.

This chain joins TRBV20-1 and TRBJ2-1; TRBD2 matches 11 bases. The J segment lost 0 bases and the V segment lost 8 bases, leaving 9 bases of the junction unmatched. The CDR3 spans 16 residues. The germline V gene has CDR1 DFQATT and CDR2 SNEGSKA (reference sequence). CDR3 in amino acids: CSSLAGADSSYNEQFF. The DNA of the CDR3 is TGCAGTTCACTAGCGGGGGCCGATAGCTCCTACAATGAGCAGTTCTTC.

This clonotype was counted only a few times. J is TRBJ2-3 and V is TRBV5-1; D might be TRBD2 (6 bases). V lost 0 bases and J 4 bases, leaving 15 bases between the germline ends. CDR3 length equals 16 residues. In germline, CDR1 is SGHRS, CDR2 YFSETQ. CDR3 nucleotides: TGCGCCAGCAGCTTGGAGGCGGGGTACAGGTCAGATACGCAGTATTTT. Amino acids: CASSLEAGYRSDTQYF.

The gene calls are TRBV7-8 and TRBJ2-2; D might be TRBD2 (6 bases). The CDR3 sequence is 12 residues long. The V gene's germline CDR1 is SGHVS and CDR2 FQNEAQ. Trimming removed 5 bases at V and 9 bases at J, with 10 bases between. The CDR3 nucleotides are TGTGCCAGCAGCCTTGGGAGGCGGGAGCTGTTTTTT. This gives the protein CASSLGRRELFF.

Details on this clonotype: The junction departs from germline at one end; a sequencing error may be responsible. This chain links TRBV10-3 with TRBJ2-5, with D maybe TRBD1 (5 bases). This CDR3 is built from 16 residues. Germline-derived CDR1 and CDR2 are ENHRY and SYGVKD. DNA of the CDR3: TGTGCCGTCAGTGAAGTCGACAGATCAGACCAAGAGACCCAGTACTTC. It yields the protein CAVSEVDRSDQETQYF.

V gene TRBV14 combines with J gene TRBJ2-3, with D unresolved. CDR1 is SGHDN, CDR2 FVKESK, per germline. V gave up 1 base and J gave up 4 bases, with 9 bases separating them. The CDR3 is 14 residues long. The CDR3 nucleotides are TGTGCCAGCAGCCAAGTCGGGTCAGCAGATACGCAGTATTTT. Its translation is CASSQVGSADTQYF. Full variable domain (outside the CDR3, taken from reference TRBV14 and TRBJ2-3): EAGVTQFPSHSVIEKGQTVTLRCDPISGHDNLYWYRRVMGKEIKFLLHFVKESKQDESGMPNNRFLAERTGGTYSTLKVQPAELEDSGVYFCASSQVGSADTQYFGPGTRLTVL.

The CDR3 DNA sequence: TGTGCCAGCAGTTTCGGGGGTTACACTTCCTATGGCTACACCTTC. This encodes CASSFGGYTSYGYTF. The chain combines TRBV12-3 or TRBV12-4 with TRBJ1-2, with D possibly being TRBD1 (5 bases). Trimming removed 3 bases at V and 4 bases at J, with 15 bases between. This CDR3 has 15 amino acids.

A single count supports this clonotype. The V gene is TRBV5-4, the J gene TRBJ2-3; 10 bases line up with TRBD2. This CDR3 spans 18 amino acids. Per the germline V gene, CDR1 is SGHNT and CDR2 is YYREEE (reference sequence). The V and J ends lost 9 bases and 0 bases, in that order; junction bases with no gene match: 16. The CDR3 spells CAIRAGTSVIPSTDTQYF. The DNA of the CDR3 is TGTGCCATCCGCGCCGGGACTAGCGTAATACCTAGCACAGATACGCAGTATTTT.

This clonotype came up a few times. The rearrangement uses TRBV7-2 and TRBJ2-1; D not resolved. This CDR3 is 13 amino acids long. V lost 5 bases and J 3 bases, leaving 8 bases between the germline ends. The germline gives CDR1 SGHTA, CDR2 FQGNSA. In DNA, the CDR3 is TGTGCCAGCAGCGGGTCTAACTACAATGAGCAGTTCTTC. Amino acids: CASSGSNYNEQFF.

The chain recombines TRBV7-2 with TRBJ2-4; TRBD2 might be the D (7 bases). Trimming took 4 bases from V and 2 from J, leaving 12 bases between them. CDR3 length: 15 amino acids. The V gene's germline CDR1 is SGHTA and CDR2 FQGNSA. The CDR3 sequence is CASSSVGGPKNIQYF. The DNA of the CDR3 is TGTGCCAGCAGCTCAGTGGGGGGGCCCAAAAACATTCAGTACTTC.

To note about this clonotype: The junction differs from germline at one of its ends, possibly a read error. This chain uses TRBV6-2 or TRBV6-3 with TRBJ2-7; TRBD1 matches at 9 bases. CDR1 and CDR2 (germline): MNHEY, SVGEGT. The CDR3 extends over 16 amino acids. The CDR3 region is CASSYPDRGNSYEQYF. CDR3 DNA: TGTGCGAGCAGTTACCCGGACAGGGGTAACTCCTACGAGCAGTACTTC.

This clonotype was seen many times. CDR3 region: CSAVTGSNSPLHF. In DNA form, the CDR3 reads TGCAGTGCTGTCACAGGGTCAAATTCACCCCTCCACTTT. The chain combines TRBV20-1 with TRBJ1-6; D possibly corresponds to TRBD1 (6 bases). CDR1 and CDR2 from the germline V gene are DFQATT and SNEGSKA (reference sequence). Trimming stripped 5 bases from V and 7 bases from J, with 12 bases between. The CDR3 is 13 residues long.

A few counts support this clonotype. The chain uses TRBV4-1 and TRBJ2-3, with 7 bases that match TRBD1. Germline CDR1 and CDR2: MGHRA and YSYEKL. J was trimmed by 3 bases and V by 2 bases; bases with no gene match: 8. The CDR3 is made up of 16 amino acids. The CDR3, as DNA: TGCGCCAGCAGCCAACAGTACAGGGGCGGAACAGATACGCAGTATTTT. This translates into CASSQQYRGGTDTQYF.

The chain is built from TRBV6-6 and TRBJ2-3, with D unresolved. V lost 6 bases to trimming and J lost 0 bases, with 13 bases between them. The CDR3 spans 15 residues. The germline V gene encodes CDR1 MNHNY and CDR2 SVGAGI (reference sequence). The CDR3 bases are TGTGCCAGCAGGTCGGCGGAAACAAGCACAGATACGCAGTATTTT. Its translation is CASRSAETSTDTQYF.

A single count supports this clonotype. This clone may be a read error of a much larger clone one base away. The rearrangement links TRBV20-1 to TRBJ2-1; D ambiguous. The closer fit of TRBJ2-7 to the DNA end suggests the J call may be wrong. The CDR3 contains 9 residues. The germline gives CDR1 DFQATT, CDR2 SNEGSKA (reference sequence). The CDR3 is CSAYNEQYF. DNA for the CDR3: TGCAGTGCATACAATGAGCAGTACTTC.

This clonotype was found a few times. In DNA form, the CDR3 reads TGTGCCAGCAGCGTCGGCCCTCGGGTAGATACGCAGTATTTT. It is translated as CASSVGPRVDTQYF. This chain uses TRBV2 with TRBJ2-3; D ambiguous. CDR1 and CDR2 (germline): SNHLY, FYNNEI. V was cut by 6 bases and J by 5 bases, with 15 bases left in between. The CDR3 covers 14 residues.

This chain connects TRBV18 to TRBJ2-3; D may be TRBD2 (5 bases). Germline values: CDR1 KGHSH, CDR2 LQKENI. The CDR3 is made up of 16 amino acids. Trimming shortened V by 3 bases and J by 6 bases, and 19 bases separated the two germline ends. Here the CDR3 DNA reads TGTGCCAGCTCACCGTCCGAAGGCCACGGGGAGGATACGCAGTATTTT. Protein product: CASSPSEGHGEDTQYF.

The sample holds a few counts of this clonotype. The V and J genes are TRBV20-1 and TRBJ1-2; D ambiguous. This CDR3 has 14 amino acids. Trimming removed 0 bases at V and 2 bases at J, with 10 bases between. CDR1 and CDR2 (germline): DFQATT, SNEGSKA (reference sequence). In nucleotides, the CDR3 is TGCAGTGCTAGAGATTTTCTGAGGAACTATGGCTACACCTTC. This gives the protein CSARDFLRNYGYTF.

The gene calls are TRBV25-1 and TRBJ2-1; a weak D match, TRBD2 (6 bases). Trimming pared 11 bases from V and 6 bases from J, leaving 14 bases between. This CDR3 contains 12 residues. Looked up from germline, CDR1 is MGHDK and CDR2 is SYGVNS. CDR3 nucleotide sequence: TGTGCCGCGGGGAGAGGCGGCAATGAGCAGTTCTTC. Amino acids: CAAGRGGNEQFF.

This clonotype has only a few counts. The chain recombines TRBV20-1 with TRBJ1-5; D is ambiguous. The CDR3 sequence is 14 residues long. Germline CDR1 DFQATT, CDR2 SNEGSKA (reference sequence). Trimming shortened V by 3 bases and J by 5 bases, and 14 bases separated the two germline ends. This chain's CDR3 is CSASGEESDQPQHF. For the CDR3, the DNA is TGCAGTGCTAGCGGGGAGGAGAGCGATCAGCCCCAGCATTTT.

The chain recombines TRBV28 with TRBJ1-2, with 9 bases that match TRBD1. The V segment lost 6 bases and the J segment 2 bases; nucleotides outside the gene matches: 7. This CDR3 region has 15 residues. Germline V gives CDR1 MDHEN, CDR2 SYDVKM. The CDR3, as DNA: TGTGCCAGCAGAGTCCGAGGGACAGGGAACTATGGCTACACCTTC. Protein product: CASRVRGTGNYGYTF.

This clonotype was recorded a few times. The chain links TRBV6-2 or TRBV6-3 to TRBJ2-7; D is unclear. The CDR3 length is 14 residues. Germline loops: CDR1 MNHEY, CDR2 SVGEGT. Trimming removed 2 bases at V and 0 bases at J, with 8 bases between. CDR3 coding DNA: TGTGCCAGCAGTTACGCCTTGGTCTCCTACGAGCAGTACTTC. This sequence encodes CASSYALVSYEQYF.

This chain joins TRBV4-3 and TRBJ1-6; D gene unclear. The V gene's germline CDR1 is LGHNA and CDR2 YSLEER. The CDR3 consists of 13 residues. Trimming cost V 0 bases and J 11 bases, with 8 bases left between them. The CDR3 region is CASSQDWGAPLHF. The CDR3 DNA is TGCGCCAGCAGCCAAGACTGGGGAGCACCCCTCCACTTT.

In this sample, this clonotype turned up a few times. The chain recombines TRBV5-1 with TRBJ2-1; 12 bases are shared with TRBD2. Losses at the gene ends were 4 bases for V and 5 bases for J; bases not matched to a gene: 7. Germline V gives CDR1 SGHRS, CDR2 YFSETQ. The CDR3 extends over 16 amino acids. CDR3 DNA sequence: TGCGCCAGCAGCCTTCTAGCGGGGGGGAGTGACAATGAGCAGTTCTTC. Translated, it gives CASSLLAGGSDNEQFF. The complete variable domain, with remaining parts taken from reference TRBV5-1 and TRBJ2-1, reads KAGVTQTPRYLIKTRGQQVTLSCSPISGHRSVSWYQQTPGQGLQFLFEYFSETQRNKGNFPGRFSGRQFSNSRSEMNVSTLELGDSALYLCASSLLAGGSDNEQFFGPGTRLTVL.

The rearrangement links TRBV6-5 to TRBJ1-1; D gene uncertain. Trimming removed 2 bases from V and 1 base from J, with 14 bases in between. The CDR3 consists of 16 residues. CDR1 is MNHEY, CDR2 SVGAGI, per germline. The CDR3 region is CASSYDGRTGNTEAFF. The CDR3 DNA reads TGTGCCAGCAGTTACGACGGGAGGACGGGGAACACTGAAGCTTTCTTT.

This clonotype was observed a few times. V gene TRBV7-2 combines with J gene TRBJ2-1, with 10 bases fitting TRBD1. CDR1 SGHTA and CDR2 FQGNSA come from the germline V gene. V trimming: 0 bases; J trimming: 6 bases; junction bases outside the gene matches: 5. There are 16 residues in the CDR3. CDR3 nucleotide sequence: TGTGCCAGCAGCTTAGCCGGGACAGGGGTGAGCAATGAGCAGTTCTTC. Its protein product is CASSLAGTGVSNEQFF.

The V gene is TRBV27, the J gene TRBJ2-5; D gene ambiguous. The CDR3 loop spans 15 amino acids. Trimming pared 3 bases from V and 11 bases from J, leaving 22 bases between. Germline CDR1 reads MNHEY; CDR2 reads SMNVEV (reference sequence). CDR3 region: CASSFQQAIYNEQYF. In nucleotides, the CDR3 is TGTGCCAGCAGTTTCCAGCAGGCCATTTACAATGAGCAGTACTTC.